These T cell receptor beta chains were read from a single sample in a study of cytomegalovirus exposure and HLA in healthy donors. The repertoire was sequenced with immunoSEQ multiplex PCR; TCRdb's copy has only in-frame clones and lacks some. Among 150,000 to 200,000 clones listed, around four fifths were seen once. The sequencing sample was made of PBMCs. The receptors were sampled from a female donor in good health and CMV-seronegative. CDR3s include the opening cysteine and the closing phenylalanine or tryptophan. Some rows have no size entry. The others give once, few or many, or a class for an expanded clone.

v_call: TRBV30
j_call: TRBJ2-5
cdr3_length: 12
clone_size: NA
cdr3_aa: CAWSGLQETQYF

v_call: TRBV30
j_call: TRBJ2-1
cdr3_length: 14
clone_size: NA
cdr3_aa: CAWGLAGLYNEQFF

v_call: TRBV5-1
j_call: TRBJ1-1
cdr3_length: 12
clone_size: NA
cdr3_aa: CASRRGDTEAFF

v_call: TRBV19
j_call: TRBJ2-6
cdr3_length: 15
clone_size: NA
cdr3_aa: CASSSGGSGANVLTF

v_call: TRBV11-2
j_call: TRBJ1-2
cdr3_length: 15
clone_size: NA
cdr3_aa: CASSARTGFGYGYTF

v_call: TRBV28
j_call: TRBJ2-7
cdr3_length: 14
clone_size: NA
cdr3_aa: CASSTSTGPYEQYF

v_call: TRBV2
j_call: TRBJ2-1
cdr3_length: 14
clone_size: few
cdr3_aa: CASSEAGGFNEQFF

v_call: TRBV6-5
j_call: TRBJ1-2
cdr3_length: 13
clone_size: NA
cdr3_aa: CASSYYQAYGYTF

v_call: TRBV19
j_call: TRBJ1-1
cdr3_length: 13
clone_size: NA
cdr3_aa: CASSISGFKEAFF

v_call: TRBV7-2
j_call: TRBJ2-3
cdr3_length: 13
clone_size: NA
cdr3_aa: CASSPSVTDTQYF